This T cell receptor beta chain came from a study of cytomegalovirus exposure and HLA in healthy donors. PCR involved 60 Vbeta and 13 Jbeta primers. The assay was immunoSEQ multiplex PCR, and TCRdb's table has in-frame clones only and misses some. The table has about 130,000 clones, around 8.5% seen once. This clone was counted a few times. Its antigen is undetermined. Study-wide findings and caveats: Presence/absence results assume similar sequencing depth per donor, which may not hold. One later analysis reportedly identified an Asian-associated ancestry cluster that showed fewer N-insertions than the approximately 700-donor mean. Most TCRs appeared rarely, but some public TCRs recurred in many donors.

Sequencing used PBMCs. The TCR was taken from a middle-aged man in good health and CMV-seronegative.

The CDR3 DNA reads as TGTGCCACCAGCAGAGATCGGGGGGGGGAGACCCAGTACTTC. This sequence encodes CATSRDRGGETQYF. This chain connects TRBV15 to TRBJ2-5, with 8 bases aligning to TRBD2. The CDR3 sequence is 14 residues long. V gave up 0 bases and J gave up 5 bases; unmatched junction bases: 2. Germline V gives CDR1 LNHNV, CDR2 YYDKDF (reference sequence).